The clone carrying this T cell receptor beta chain was seen at least ten times. Its antigen is not known. The data were taken from a study of beta chain features in type 1 diabetes. Study observations and caveats: Patients with type 1 diabetes carried fewer insertions and had more deletions at their VDJ junctions.

The whole isolated RNA underwent reverse transcription, so sequencing captured expressed TCRB transcripts. The table came from immunoSEQ multiplex PCR; TCRdb's copy has only in-frame clones and leaves some out. Here the sample spans roughly 230,000 clones, 9.6% being singletons. The CDR3 spans 15 residues. With V trimmed by 7 bases and J by 4 bases, 11 bases remained unmatched. Germline V CDR1 and CDR2: SQVTM, ANQGSEA. The clonotype was recovered from a woman aged 18-29 years in good health. The chain couples TRBV29-1 to TRBJ2-1, with 9 bases aligning to TRBD1. The sample consisted of naive CD4+ T cells from blood. This CDR3 is CSAPSGDRVYNEQFF. CDR3 in DNA: TGCAGCGCCCCGAGTGGGGACAGGGTTTACAATGAGCAGTTCTTC.